This TCR beta chain was sequenced for a study of blood T cell repertoires in COVID-19. Study summary: Donors in the United States, Italy and Spain gave samples during acute or convalescent COVID-19. PBMCs, B-cell-depleted T cells, or T cells were the source of the cDNA or gDNA that made up the material.

Trimming stripped 4 bases from V and 0 bases from J, with 19 bases between. This CDR3 region has 17 residues. Original data processing: Amplification with reference gene primers provided the estimates of nucleated cell counts. Assay used: immunoSEQ multiplex PCR; TCRdb lists only in-frame clones, some missing. The DNA was the basis for D and trimming; V, J and clone size are from that table. The sample records fewer than 70,000 clones, more than 70% being singletons. The gene calls are TRBV5-3 and TRBJ1-1; the D gene is possibly TRBD1 (5 bases). TRBV5-3 is assigned to the ORF class and has an uncertain function. The receptor's source is a man between 60 and 70 years old with active or convalescent COVID-19. Specimen: peripheral blood. For the CDR3, the DNA is TGTGCCAGAAGCCAGACCCCTCAGGGAATAATGAACACTGAAGCTTTCTTT. Amino acid sequence: CARSQTPQGIMNTEAFF.